The text below deals with one T cell receptor beta chain. This sample is drawn from a study of graft-versus-host responses after intestinal transplantation. Turning to the study itself: Transplants given to recipients were multivisceral, liver-intestinal, or isolated intestinal. Recipients across the board were started on anti-thymocyte globulin induction, then kept on tacrolimus and steroids for 2 to 4 years.

Germline V lookup: CDR1 KGHSH, CDR2 LQKENI. Trimming cost V 0 bases and J 9 bases, with 12 bases left between them. CDR3 size: 14 residues. Method: immunoSEQ multiplex PCR; TCRdb's copy keeps in-frame clones and lacks some. The sample carries about 17,000 clones, around two fifths recorded once. CFSE-labeled responder cells (roughly 200,000) were plated with roughly 200,000 irradiated, violet-dye-labeled stimulator cells. This receptor was obtained from a human patient who received an intestinal transplant. The chain couples TRBV18 to TRBJ2-1; D is undetermined. The sample consisted of alloreactive CD8+ T cells from a mixed lymphocyte reaction culture, taken before intestinal transplant. Stated subset: CFSE-low proliferating T cells sorted from approximately six-day pre-transplant mixed lymphocyte reaction (GvH or HvG direction). The CDR3: CASSPPANSGEQFF. The CDR3 coding sequence is TGTGCCAGCTCACCACCGGCTAACTCGGGTGAGCAGTTCTTC. Drawing the rest from reference TRBV18 and TRBJ2-1, the complete variable domain is NAGVMQNPRHLVRRRGQEARLRCSPMKGHSHVYWYRQLPEEGLKFMVYLQKENIIDESGMPKERFSAEFPKEGPSILRIQQVVRGDSAAYFCASSPPANSGEQFFGPGTRLTVL.